These 13 T cell receptor beta chains share one sample of origin, sequenced in a study of blood T cell repertoires in COVID-19. Method: immunoSEQ multiplex PCR; TCRdb's copy keeps in-frame clones and lacks some. The sample lists around 130,000 clones; roughly 84% were seen once. The sequenced sample was peripheral blood. The origin of the receptors is a woman over 75 with acute or convalescent COVID-19.

The rearrangement links TRBV5-6 to TRBJ1-5; 12 bases line up with TRBD1. The CDR3 consists of 16 residues. The ends lost 4 bases at V and 2 bases at J; junction bases unmatched: 4. Germline-derived CDR1 and CDR2 are SGHDT and YYEEEE. This CDR3 is CASSGGTGGGNQPQHF. The CDR3 DNA is TGTGCCAGCAGCGGGGGGACAGGGGGCGGCAATCAGCCCCAGCATTTT.

This chain joins TRBV6-1 and TRBJ2-3; the match to TRBD2 covers 12 bases. The length of the CDR3 is 18 residues. Germline V lookup: CDR1 MNHNS, CDR2 SASEGT. The J segment lost 4 bases and the V segment lost 0 bases, leaving 8 bases of the junction unmatched. The CDR3 region has the DNA TGTGCCAGCAGTGAAGCCCGACTAGCGGGGGTTTGGGCAGATACGCAGTATTTT. Translation gives CASSEARLAGVWADTQYF.

The J gene is TRBJ1-2, the V gene TRBV21-1; the D call of TRBD1 is as the table states it, not checked on the DNA. TRBV21-1 is a pseudogene segment. CDR3 length: 13 residues. The CDR3 sequence is CASSRQGAEGYTF. As DNA, the CDR3 is TGTGCCAGCAGCAGACAGGGGGCAGAGGGCTACACCTTC.

V usage is TRBV5-1 and J usage is TRBJ1-1; TRBD1 matches 9 bases. In germline, CDR1 is SGHRS, CDR2 YFSETQ. The trim removed 7 bases at V and 0 bases at J, leaving 13 bases unmatched. This CDR3 spans 17 amino acids. CDR3 residues: CASFPGQGRGMNTEAFF. DNA for the CDR3: TGCGCCAGCTTTCCGGGACAGGGTAGAGGGATGAACACTGAAGCTTTCTTT.

J is TRBJ2-3 and V is TRBV12-3 or TRBV12-4; D ambiguous. The CDR3 covers 11 residues. V was cut by 3 bases and J by 5 bases, with 3 bases left in between. In DNA form, the CDR3 reads TGTGCCAGCAGTTTCCTAGATACGCAGTATTTT. As protein: CASSFLDTQYF.

The J gene is TRBJ1-5, the V gene TRBV18; no clear D gene. V lost 3 bases and J 5 bases, leaving 14 bases between the germline ends. Germline V lookup: CDR1 KGHSH, CDR2 LQKENI. This CDR3 is 15 amino acids long. CDR3 DNA: TGTGCCAGCTCACCGGTCCGAGGGCTTGATCAGCCCCAGCATTTT. Translation: CASSPVRGLDQPQHF.

CDR3 residues: CASSVEAGGNQPQHF. The CDR3, as DNA: TGTGCCAGCAGCGTAGAGGCAGGGGGCAATCAGCCCCAGCATTTT. V and J are TRBV9 and TRBJ1-5; a weak D match, TRBD1 (6 bases). This CDR3 spans 15 amino acids. CDR1 and CDR2 (germline): SGDLS, YYNGEE. V lost 0 bases to trimming and J lost 2 bases, with 9 bases between them.

This clone was observed a few times. The V and J genes are TRBV5-1 and TRBJ2-3, with 8 bases lining up with TRBD2. CDR1 SGHRS and CDR2 YFSETQ come from the germline V gene. The V segment lost 1 base and the J segment 3 bases; nucleotides outside the gene matches: 7. This CDR3 contains 16 residues. CDR3 region: CASSLFGRGSTDTQYF. Written as DNA, the CDR3 is TGCGCCAGCAGCTTGTTCGGGAGGGGGAGTACAGATACGCAGTATTTT.

In this sample, this clone turned up once. This chain joins TRBV6-2 or TRBV6-3 and TRBJ2-2, with a tentative D call TRBD2 (6 bases). CDR1 and CDR2 from the germline V gene are MNHEY and SVGEGT. This CDR3 is 17 amino acids long. Trimming took off 0 bases at V and 0 bases at J, with 11 bases between the two ends. CDR3 DNA: TGTGCCAGCAGTTACTCGATAGGGGACTCGAACACCGGGGAGCTGTTTTTT. Translating it yields CASSYSIGDSNTGELFF.

The V and J genes are TRBV29-1 and TRBJ1-5; 10 bases fit TRBD1. The length of the CDR3 is 14 residues. CDR1 is SQVTM and CDR2 is ANQGSEA in the germline V gene. Trimming cost V 1 base and J 9 bases; bases outside gene matches: 6. DNA of the CDR3: TGCAGCGTTGAAGTCGGACAGGGGGTCGGGCCCCAGCATTTT. Encoded protein: CSVEVGQGVGPQHF.

The chain recombines TRBV6-6 with TRBJ2-1, with TRBD1 matching over 12 bases. CDR3 length equals 16 residues. V was pared by 2 bases and J by 7 bases, with 6 bases of the junction left unmatched. The V gene's germline CDR1 is MNHNY and CDR2 SVGAGI (reference sequence). CDR3 in amino acids: CASSYGTGGAGNEQFF. Here the CDR3 DNA reads TGTGCCAGCAGTTACGGGACAGGGGGCGCGGGTAATGAGCAGTTCTTC.

The CDR3 region is CSVLGGYTEAFF. Written as DNA, the CDR3 is TGCAGCGTTCTTGGAGGATACACTGAAGCTTTCTTT. The chain recombines TRBV29-1 with TRBJ1-1; D gene unclear. Deletions cut 5 bases from V and 3 bases from J, with 10 bases between. The CDR3 is made up of 12 amino acids. In germline, CDR1 is SQVTM, CDR2 ANQGSEA.

The chain couples TRBV7-2 to TRBJ1-1, with D perhaps matching TRBD1 (5 bases). Germline V gene lookup returns CDR1 SGHTA and CDR2 FQGNSA. V gave up 2 bases and J gave up 6 bases, with 13 bases separating them. CDR3 length: 14 amino acids. The CDR3 is CASSLQGGTAEAFF. CDR3 coding DNA: TGTGCCAGCAGCTTACAGGGAGGAACCGCTGAAGCTTTCTTT.